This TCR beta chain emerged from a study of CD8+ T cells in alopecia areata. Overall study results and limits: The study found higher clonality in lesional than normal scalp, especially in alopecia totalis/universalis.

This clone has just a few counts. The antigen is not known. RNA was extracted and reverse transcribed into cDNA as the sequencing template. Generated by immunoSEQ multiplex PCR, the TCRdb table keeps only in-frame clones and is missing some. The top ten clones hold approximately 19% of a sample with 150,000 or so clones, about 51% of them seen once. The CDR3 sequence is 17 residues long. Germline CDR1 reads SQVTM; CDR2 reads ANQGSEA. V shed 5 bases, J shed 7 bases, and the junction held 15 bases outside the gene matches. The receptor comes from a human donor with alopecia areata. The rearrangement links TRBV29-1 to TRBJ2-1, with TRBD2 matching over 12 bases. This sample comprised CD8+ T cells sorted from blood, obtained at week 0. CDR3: CSVRRLAGGQPYNEQFF. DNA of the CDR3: TGCAGCGTTCGTCGGCTAGCGGGGGGGCAACCTTATAATGAGCAGTTCTTC.